The rows below give T cell receptor beta chains drawn from one sample of a study of shared clonotypes between healthy human individuals. TCRdb keeps only in-frame clones here, not all; method: immunoSEQ multiplex PCR. The sample holds a few million clones, roughly 93% seen once. Sequencing was performed on naive CD4+ T cells from PBMCs. The receptors were gathered from a man between 18 and 29 years old in good health. Some clones in this sample may be carry-over from other donors' samples. Both conserved end residues are part of each CDR3. Each record gives: D gene, J gene, V gene, CDR3 length, clone size, CDR3 DNA, CDR3 protein. A D gene is named only where the DNA matches it firmly. Some rows mark clone size as missing; the rest say once, few, many or name a class of expanded clone.

>-|TRBJ2-4|TRBV7-9|16|few
TGTGCCAGCAGCTTCGGGCCCGACCCACGCTTCAACATTCAGTACTTC
CASSFGPDPRFNIQYF
>-|TRBJ2-7|TRBV7-9|14|once
TGTGCCAGCAGCTCGGAGACCAGGGACGGCGAGCAGTACTTC
CASSSETRDGEQYF
>TRBD1|TRBJ1-5|TRBV30|12|-
TGTGCCTGGACGACAGGGGATCAGCCCCAGCATTTT
CAWTTGDQPQHF
>TRBD2|TRBJ2-3|TRBV5-6|15|-
TGTGCCAGCAGCACAACTAGCGGGAGAGCAGATACGCAGTATTTT
CASSTTSGRADTQYF
>TRBD1|TRBJ1-3|TRBV4-1|17|-
TGCGCCAGCAGCCTACACTTTGACAGGGACACTGGAAACACCATATATTTT
CASSLHFDRDTGNTIYF
>TRBD2|TRBJ2-5|TRBV5-1|15|-
TGCGCCAGCAGCCCGGGCGGGGGGCGCGGGGAGACCCAGTACTTC
CASSPGGGRGETQYF
>TRBD2|TRBJ2-3|TRBV6-6|16|-
TGTGCCAGCAGCCGACCGGGACTAACTAGCACAGATACGCAGTATTTT
CASSRPGLTSTDTQYF
>TRBD1|TRBJ1-1|TRBV28|15|-
TGTGCCAGCAGTAAAATGACAGGGCGGGGGACTGAAGCTTTCTTT
CASSKMTGRGTEAFF
>TRBD2|TRBJ2-5|TRBV2|16|-
TGTGCCAGCACCCAAGGACTAGCGGGAGGACAAGAGACCCAGTACTTC
CASTQGLAGGQETQYF
>TRBD2|TRBJ2-1|TRBV9|16|once
TGTGCCAGCAGCCCCAGACTAGCGGGAGTGTACAATGAGCAGTTCTTC
CASSPRLAGVYNEQFF
>-|TRBJ2-1|TRBV28|15|-
TGTGCCAGCAGTTCGAGCGGTAGCTCCTACAATGAGCAGTTCTTC
CASSSSGSSYNEQFF
>-|TRBJ1-2|TRBV6-5|12|-
TGTGCCAGCAGTAAAAAGGGGGGCCACTACACCTTC
CASSKKGGHYTF
>-|TRBJ2-2|TRBV19|15|-
TGTGCCAGTACGAGGGGCGCACATAACACCGGGGAGCTGTTTTTT
CASTRGAHNTGELFF
>-|TRBJ2-7|TRBV5-4|14|-
TGTGCCAGCAGCTTTGGTTCAGGGGTCTACGAGCAGTACTTC
CASSFGSGVYEQYF
>-|TRBJ1-3|TRBV10-2|14|-
TGCGCCAGCACACGGGACAACCCTGGAAACACCATATATTTT
CASTRDNPGNTIYF
>-|TRBJ2-4|TRBV15|14|-
TGTGCCACCAGCAGAGGAGGACGGGGAAACATTCAGTACTTC
CATSRGGRGNIQYF
>-|TRBJ2-7|TRBV10-3|14|-
TGTGCCACTTTTGAGGGGACTCTCGCCTACGAGCAGTACTTC
CATFEGTLAYEQYF
>-|TRBJ2-7|TRBV2|13|-
TGTGCCAGCAGTGTAAGGCAGAACTACGAGCAGTACTTC
CASSVRQNYEQYF
>TRBD2|TRBJ2-2|TRBV27|17|-
TGTGCCAGCAGTTTAAGACTAGCGGGAGGAAACACCGGGGAGCTGTTTTTT
CASSLRLAGGNTGELFF
>TRBD1|TRBJ1-3|TRBV28|16|-
TGTGCCAGCAGTTACCCCGGACAGGGTATCGGAAACACCATATATTTT
CASSYPGQGIGNTIYF
>-|TRBJ2-3|TRBV6-1|14|-
TGTGCCACCAAAGTTGGACGGGGCCTAGAGACGCAGTATTTT
CATKVGRGLETQYF
>-|TRBJ2-3|TRBV4-2|17|once
TGTGCCAGCAGCCTATTACCGGGACGCGAGGGCACAGATACGCAGTATTTT
CASSLLPGREGTDTQYF
>TRBD1|TRBJ2-2|TRBV27|17|once
TGTGCCAGCAGTACCCTGGGACAGGGTGAGGGCACCGGGGAGCTGTTTTTT
CASSTLGQGEGTGELFF
>TRBD1|TRBJ1-5|TRBV6-5|14|-
TGTGCCAGCAGTCCCGACAGGGGAGGTCAGCCCCAGCATTTT
CASSPDRGGQPQHF
>-|TRBJ1-4|TRBV5-1|15|-
TGCGCCAGCAGTCAAGAGGGAGGAGGTAATCGAAAACTGTTTTTT
CASSQEGGGNRKLFF
>TRBD1|TRBJ1-1|TRBV5-1|14|-
TGCGCCAGCAGCCGCGGGACAGGGGAGACTGAAGCTTTCTTT
CASSRGTGETEAFF
>TRBD1|TRBJ1-2|TRBV6-4|14|-
TGTGCCAGCAGTGTTGAGACAGGGAACTATGGCTACACCTTC
CASSVETGNYGYTF
>TRBD1|TRBJ2-7|TRBV11-3|16|-
TGTGCCAGCAGCCCCCGACCGGGACAGGAGCCCTACGAGCAGTACTTC
CASSPRPGQEPYEQYF
>-|TRBJ2-7|TRBV7-9|12|-
TGTGCCAGCAGCTCCCCCGGGTACGAGCAGTACTTC
CASSSPGYEQYF
>-|TRBJ2-3|TRBV9|16|-
TGTGCCAGCAGCGGAAGGAGAAAGTCTAGCACAGATACGCAGTATTTT
CASSGRRKSSTDTQYF
>TRBD1|TRBJ2-7|TRBV7-2|15|-
TGTGCCAGCAGCTTAGCGCCAGGGGGCTCCTACGAGCAGTACTTC
CASSLAPGGSYEQYF
>-|TRBJ1-1|TRBV18|14|-
TGTGCCAGCTCACTCCGGGACTTTGGGACTGAAGCTTTCTTT
CASSLRDFGTEAFF
>-|TRBJ1-2|TRBV7-9|14|-
TGTGCCAGCAGCTTAGAAGACAGAGTCTATGGCTACACCTTC
CASSLEDRVYGYTF
>TRBD1|TRBJ2-5|TRBV7-6|12|-
TGTGCCAGCAGCCTCAGGGGGGAGACCCAGTACTTC
CASSLRGETQYF
>TRBD1|TRBJ2-7|TRBV28|15|-
TGTGCCAGCAGTTCCAAATTGGGACAGATTTCGGAGCAGTACTTC
CASSSKLGQISEQYF
>TRBD2|TRBJ2-7|TRBV30|15|-
TGTGCCTGGAGTGTACGGGCTAGCGGGAGCTACGAGCAGTACTTC
CAWSVRASGSYEQYF
>-|TRBJ2-1|TRBV5-1|15|once
TGCGCCAGCAGCTTTTCCGGGACAAACTACAATGAGCAGTTCTTC
CASSFSGTNYNEQFF
>-|TRBJ2-2|TRBV11-2|16|-
TGTGCCAGCAGCCACTTAGGGGGGGCATGGCCCGGGGAGCTGTTTTTT
CASSHLGGAWPGELFF
>TRBD1|TRBJ2-2|TRBV19|16|-
TGTGCCAGTAGTCCAAGACAGGGGGGAAACACCGGGGAGCTGTTTTTT
CASSPRQGGNTGELFF
>-|TRBJ2-5|TRBV5-6|12|-
TGTGCCAGCAGCTTGGGGACGGAGACCCAGTACTTC
CASSLGTETQYF